A single sample gave rise to the 26 T cell receptor beta chains below, sequenced in a study of T cells in Graves' hyperthyroidism and ophthalmopathy. Amplification of TCR beta CDR3 regions was performed using RNA transcripts as template. The study used the HTBI primer set for a first-round RT-PCR of the TCR CDR3. TCRdb reprocessed the multiplex PCR reads with MiXCR, giving one entry per CDR3 protein. Of roughly 500,000 distinct CDR3 sequences in the sample, about 45% were seen once. What was sequenced was peripheral blood or thyroid tissue (not recorded which). The source is an adult woman with Graves' disease, either hyperthyroidism or ophthalmopathy (not recorded which).

Worth noting for this clonotype: One junction end does not reproduce the germline sequence, and a read error may be involved. The chain couples TRBV7-4 to TRBJ2-7; D remains ambiguous. The germline CDR1 and CDR2 sequences are SGHVT and SQSDAQ. The CDR3 is 12 amino acids. The CDR3, as DNA: TGCGCCAGCAGCTTTGAAGGGAACGAGCAGTACTTC. This sequence encodes CASSFEGNEQYF. Based on the CDR3 plus reference TRBV7-4 and TRBJ2-7, the full variable domain is GAGVSQSPRYKVAKRGRDVALRCDSISGHVTLYWYRQTLGQGSEVLTYSQSDAQRDKSGRPSGRFSAERPERSVSTLKIQRTEQGDSAVYLCASSFEGNEQYFGPGTRLTVT.

The chain recombines TRBV12-3 or TRBV12-4 with TRBJ1-6, with D possibly being TRBD1 (5 bases). Trimming removed 8 bases from V and 7 bases from J, with 9 bases in between. This CDR3 spans 12 amino acids. In nucleotides, the CDR3 is TGTGCCAGCCGGGACGGGAATTCACCCCTCCACTTT. Its translation: CASRDGNSPLHF.

The genes are TRBV10-3 and TRBJ2-5; possibly TRBD2 for D (6 bases). CDR1 is ENHRY, CDR2 SYGVKD, per germline. The CDR3 totals 15 residues. Trimming shortened V by 10 bases and J by 1 base, and 19 bases separated the two germline ends. The CDR3 here is CASSHLASPQETQYF. CDR3 DNA: TGTGCCAGCAGCCACCTAGCGAGCCCCCAAGAGACCCAGTACTTC.

The chain links TRBV10-3 to TRBJ1-1; a weak D match, TRBD1 (5 bases). This CDR3 has 17 residues. V lost 10 bases and J 2 bases, leaving 26 bases between the germline ends. Germline values: CDR1 ENHRY, CDR2 SYGVKD. The CDR3 reads CATKTSTVRGENTEAFF. CDR3 nucleotide sequence: TGTGCCACCAAAACCTCCACAGTTAGGGGAGAAAACACTGAAGCTTTCTTT.

The CDR3 nucleotides read TGCAGCGGGGGGAGTGCCTCATTCGGGTATTTT. Protein product: CSGGSASFGYF. The chain links TRBV29-1 to TRBJ2-3; possibly TRBD1 or TRBD2 for D (5 bases each). The CDR3 consists of 11 residues. Between the trimmed V and J ends, which lost 7 bases and 14 bases, there was a span of 19 bases. CDR1 SQVTM and CDR2 ANQGSEA come from the germline V gene.

CDR3 bases: TGCAGTGTTACCAAGGGAGGGGAGACCCAGTACTTC. Residues: CSVTKGGETQYF. The gene calls are TRBV20-1 and TRBJ2-5; TRBD2 matches at 7 bases. The germline gives CDR1 DFQATT, CDR2 SNEGSKA (reference sequence). V dropped 7 bases and J dropped 5; count of bases not matched to a gene: 7. The CDR3 consists of 12 residues.

The chain combines TRBV7-9 with TRBJ1-1, with D possibly matching TRBD1 (6 bases). The V gene's germline CDR1 is SEHNR and CDR2 FQNEAQ (reference sequence). The CDR3 totals 13 residues. V was pared by 2 bases and J by 11 bases, with 15 bases between. DNA of the CDR3: TGTGCCAGCAGCTTATCGGATCCGAGGGGGGCTTTCTTT. Its protein is CASSLSDPRGAFF. Supplemented by reference TRBV7-9 and TRBJ1-1, the full variable domain reads DTGVSQNPRHKITKRGQNVTFRCDPISEHNRLYWYRQTLGQGPEFLTYFQNEAQLEKSRLLSDRFSAERPKGSFSTLEIQRTEQGDSAMYLCASSLSDPRGAFFGQGTRLTVV.

This clonotype was seen only a few times. The gene calls are TRBV29-1 and TRBJ1-2, with 8 bases lining up with TRBD1. The junction had 8 bases not matched to a gene; V was cut back by 4 bases and J by 4 bases. The CDR3 is 14 amino acids. Germline lookup yields CDR1 SQVTM and CDR2 ANQGSEA. In nucleotides, the CDR3 is TGCAGCGTTGTAACCGGGACAGGCCCCTATGGCTACACCTTC. As protein: CSVVTGTGPYGYTF.

This clonotype came up many times. The chain employs TRBV7-2 and TRBJ2-5; D ambiguous. The CDR3 sequence is 13 residues long. Germline V lookup: CDR1 SGHTA, CDR2 FQGNSA. With 4 bases removed from V and 7 bases from J, the gap between germline ends came to 13 bases. The CDR3 region is CASSSALWGTQYF. The CDR3 DNA sequence: TGTGCCAGCAGCTCCGCCTTATGGGGGACCCAGTACTTC.

The V gene is TRBV5-1, the J gene TRBJ2-2, with D unclear. Germline loops: CDR1 SGHRS, CDR2 YFSETQ. The CDR3 sequence is 14 residues long. V gave up 0 bases and J gave up 1 base, with 4 bases separating them. The CDR3 sequence is CASSLVWNTGELFF. CDR3 nucleotides: TGCGCCAGCAGCTTGGTCTGGAACACCGGGGAGCTGTTTTTT.

On this clonotype: This CDR3 is missing its conserved last phenylalanine or tryptophan, likely due to a read error. It is unclear where the CDR3 begins or ends on the DNA, so no DNA is shown, and the CDR3 is as TCRdb lists it. The chain couples TRBV7-2 to TRBJ2-7; the listed D gene, TRBD2, was not tested against the DNA. The CDR3 is 9 amino acids long, termini counted. CDR1 SGHTA and CDR2 FQGNSA come from the germline V gene. The chain's CDR3 is CASSLDLAG.

V and J are TRBV24-1 and TRBJ2-1, with 9 positions matching TRBD1. The J segment lost 1 base and the V segment lost 4 bases, leaving 4 bases of the junction unmatched. The CDR3 runs 16 residues. CDR1 is KGHDR, CDR2 SFDVKD, per germline. The CDR3 DNA is TGTGCCACCAGTGACCCGGGACAGGGATCCTACAATGAGCAGTTCTTC. Protein: CATSDPGQGSYNEQFF.

This rearrangement joins TRBV7-3 to TRBJ2-7, with D maybe TRBD2 (6 bases). The length of the CDR3 is 15 residues. V lost 2 bases, J lost 0 bases, and 11 bases lay in between. Germline V gene data show CDR1 as SGHTA and CDR2 as FQGTGA. CDR3 DNA: TGTGCCAGCAGCTTAGGAGGACTATACTCCTACGAGCAGTACTTC. Encoded protein: CASSLGGLYSYEQYF. The full variable domain, with the rest looked up from reference TRBV7-3 and TRBJ2-7, is GAGVSQTPSNKVTEKGKYVELRCDPISGHTALYWYRQSLGQGPEFLIYFQGTGAADDSGLPNDRFFAVRPEGSVSTLKIQRTERGDSAVYLCASSLGGLYSYEQYFGPGTRLTVT.

The table lists this clonotype with many counts. The V call is TRBV11-2, the J call TRBJ1-2, with D hard to call. CDR1 and CDR2 (germline): SGHAT, FQNNGV. CDR3 size: 15 residues. V shed 1 base and J shed 4 bases, with 13 bases lying between them. DNA for the CDR3: TGTGCCAGCAGCTTAGGGTCTGCCCGAGGCTATGGCTACACCTTC. Residues: CASSLGSARGYGYTF.

This clonotype was found once. This chain connects TRBV29-1 to TRBJ2-2; D is ambiguous. Germline CDR1 reads SQVTM; CDR2 reads ANQGSEA. V was cut by 6 bases and J by 5 bases, with 16 bases left in between. The CDR3 is made up of 14 amino acids. CDR3 DNA: TGCAGCGTACGGACCGATTCGGTGACCGGGGAGCTGTTTTTT. Amino acid sequence: CSVRTDSVTGELFF.

The chain combines TRBV6-2 or TRBV6-3 with TRBJ2-2; 7 bases map to TRBD1. Looked up from germline, CDR1 is MNHEY and CDR2 is SVGEGT. After removal of 5 bases from V and 5 bases from J, the junction contained 8 bases not matched to a gene. The CDR3 runs 15 residues. Here the CDR3 DNA reads TGTGCCAGCAGTCCCGACAGGGTGGGGACCGGGGAGCTGTTTTTT. Its translation is CASSPDRVGTGELFF.

This clonotype was detected many times. This chain's CDR3 is CASSEQGVGTGELFF. Written as DNA, the CDR3 is TGTGCCAGCAGTGAACAGGGGGTCGGGACCGGGGAGCTGTTTTTT. The rearrangement joins TRBV25-1 to TRBJ2-2, with 7 positions matching TRBD1. Germline values: CDR1 MGHDK, CDR2 SYGVNS. The trim removed 2 bases at V and 5 bases at J, leaving 5 bases unmatched. The CDR3 has 15 amino acids.

The rearrangement uses TRBV7-2 and TRBJ2-6, with D maybe TRBD1 (5 bases). V lost 6 bases to trimming and J lost 2 bases, with 11 bases between them. CDR3 length: 15 residues. Looked up from germline, CDR1 is SGHTA and CDR2 is FQGNSA. The CDR3 DNA is TGTGCCAGCAGGAAGGGGCAGGCTGGGGCCAACGTCCTGACTTTC. Its translation: CASRKGQAGANVLTF.

This clonotype was detected a few times. The chain couples TRBV7-8 to TRBJ2-7; TRBD1 matches 8 bases. There are 14 residues in the CDR3. Germline-derived CDR1 and CDR2 are SGHVS and FQNEAQ. V trimming: 6 bases; J trimming: 4 bases; junction bases outside the gene matches: 8. The CDR3 nucleotides are TGTGCCAGCAGGAACCAGGGGGACAGGTACGAGCAGTACTTC. Translating gives CASRNQGDRYEQYF.

The chain carries TRBV2 and TRBJ1-4; unclear D gene. Germline V gene sequence: CDR1 SNHLY, CDR2 FYNNEI. The CDR3 loop spans 14 amino acids. V was clipped by 7 bases and J by 1 base, with 10 bases between them. CDR3 in amino acids: CASTETETNEKLFF. The DNA for the CDR3 is TGTGCCAGCACCGAAACAGAAACTAATGAAAAACTGTTTTTT.

V usage is TRBV11-2 and J usage is TRBJ2-3; TRBD2 matches at 8 bases. CDR1 and CDR2 from the germline V gene are SGHAT and FQNNGV. With 6 bases clipped from V and 4 bases from J, the junction kept 15 bases outside the gene matches. The CDR3 totals 17 residues. DNA of the CDR3: TGTGCCAGCAGTTCGGGAGGGAGAGGGGTTGTTGCAGATACGCAGTATTTT. Protein: CASSSGGRGVVADTQYF.

This clonotype appeared many times. The chain recombines TRBV7-3 with TRBJ1-5, with D hard to call. Germline CDR1 SGHTA, CDR2 FQGTGA. Trimming removed 2 bases at V and 6 bases at J, with 11 bases between. The CDR3 totals 14 residues. CDR3 residues: CASSLDTYFQPQHF. The CDR3, as DNA: TGTGCCAGCAGCTTAGACACTTACTTTCAGCCCCAGCATTTT.

At least ten counts were recorded for this clonotype. This chain links TRBV7-9 with TRBJ1-3, with TRBD1 identical over 7 bases. The CDR3 sequence is 15 residues long. CDR1 and CDR2 from the germline V gene are SEHNR and FQNEAQ (reference sequence). The junction had 2 bases not matched to a gene; V was cut back by 3 bases and J by 0 bases. Written as DNA, the CDR3 is TGTGCCAGCAGCTTGACAGGGCTCTCTGGAAACACCATATATTTT. Amino acid sequence: CASSLTGLSGNTIYF.

The chain combines TRBV12-3 or TRBV12-4 with TRBJ1-4; 8 nucleotides match TRBD1. The junction had 7 bases not matched to a gene; V was cut back by 5 bases and J by 8 bases. The CDR3 runs 14 residues. Written as DNA, the CDR3 is TGTGCCAGCAGTCCAGGGGGCGCGTCCGAAAAACTGTTTTTT. This translates into CASSPGGASEKLFF.

There are a few counts of this clonotype. This rearrangement joins TRBV6-1 to TRBJ2-7, with D possibly being TRBD1 (6 bases). This CDR3 contains 15 residues. In germline, CDR1 is MNHNS, CDR2 SASEGT. V was cut by 7 bases and J by 5 bases, with 21 bases left in between. The CDR3 sequence is CASILPGHIGHEQYF. The DNA of the CDR3 is TGTGCCAGCATCCTACCGGGACACATAGGCCACGAGCAGTACTTC.

The chain uses TRBV25-1 and TRBJ2-7; 8 positions match TRBD1. The CDR3 is 14 residues long. Trimming cost V 1 base and J 7 bases; bases outside gene matches: 6. The germline CDR1 and CDR2 sequences are MGHDK and SYGVNS. The CDR3 nucleotides are TGTGCCAGCAGTGAATGGCAGGGGGCTTTTGAGCAGTACTTC. This codes for CASSEWQGAFEQYF.